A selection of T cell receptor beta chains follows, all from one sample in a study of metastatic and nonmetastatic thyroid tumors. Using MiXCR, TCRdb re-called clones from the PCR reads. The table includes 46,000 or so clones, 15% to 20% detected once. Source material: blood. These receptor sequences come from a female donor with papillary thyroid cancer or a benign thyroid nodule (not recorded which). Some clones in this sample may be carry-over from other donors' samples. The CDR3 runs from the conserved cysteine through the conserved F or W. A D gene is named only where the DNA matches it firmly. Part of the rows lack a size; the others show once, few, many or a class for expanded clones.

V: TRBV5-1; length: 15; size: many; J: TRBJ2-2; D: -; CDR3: CASSLGTVNTGELFF; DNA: TGCGCCAGCAGCTTGGGGACAGTCAACACCGGGGAGCTGTTTTTT
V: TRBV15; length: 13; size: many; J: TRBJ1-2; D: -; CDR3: CATSRDASCGYTF; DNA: TGTGCCACCAGCAGAGACGCCAGCTGTGGCTACACCTTC
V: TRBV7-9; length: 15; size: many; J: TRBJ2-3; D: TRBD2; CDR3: CASSLALAGTDTQYF; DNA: TGTGCCAGCAGCTTGGCCCTAGCGGGCACAGATACGCAGTATTTT
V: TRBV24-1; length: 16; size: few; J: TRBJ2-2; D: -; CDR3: CATSYSVGPGSGELFF; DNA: TGTGCCACCAGTTATTCTGTGGGCCCGGGTTCCGGGGAGCTGTTTTTT
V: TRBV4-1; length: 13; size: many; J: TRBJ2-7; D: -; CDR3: CASSQYRDAEQYF; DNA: TGCGCCAGCAGCCAATACAGGGATGCCGAGCAGTACTTC
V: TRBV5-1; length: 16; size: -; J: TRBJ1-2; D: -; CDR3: CASSLGPQLGAYGYTF; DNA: TGCGCCAGCAGCTTGGGGCCCCAATTAGGCGCATATGGCTACACCTTC
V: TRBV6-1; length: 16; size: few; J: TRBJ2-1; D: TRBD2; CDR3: CASSAQGLAGGNEQFF; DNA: TGTGCCAGCAGTGCCCAGGGACTAGCGGGAGGCAATGAGCAGTTCTTC
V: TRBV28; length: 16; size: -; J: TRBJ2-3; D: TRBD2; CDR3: CASSFGAGGRTDTQYF; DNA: TGTGCCAGCAGTTTCGGAGCGGGGGGGAGGACAGATACGCAGTATTTT
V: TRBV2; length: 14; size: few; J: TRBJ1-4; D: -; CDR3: CASRPPGSSEKLFF; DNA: TGTGCCAGCAGACCCCCAGGGAGTAGTGAAAAACTGTTTTTT
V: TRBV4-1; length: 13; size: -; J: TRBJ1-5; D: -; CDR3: CASSQSLDQPQHF; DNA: TGCGCCAGCAGCCAGTCTCTAGATCAGCCCCAGCATTTT
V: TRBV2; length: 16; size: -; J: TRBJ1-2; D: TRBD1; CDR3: CASSEWRGTGVYGYTF; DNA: TGTGCCAGCAGTGAATGGAGGGGGACAGGGGTCTATGGCTACACCTTC
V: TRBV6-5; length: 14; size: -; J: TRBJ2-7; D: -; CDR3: CASSYWVGSYDEAF; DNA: TGTGCCAGCAGTTACTGGGTTGGAAGCTACGATGAGGCCTTC
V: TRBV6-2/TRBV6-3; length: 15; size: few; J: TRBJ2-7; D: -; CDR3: CASSDSGFTTYEQYF; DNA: TGTGCCAGCAGCGACAGTGGATTTACTACCTACGAGCAGTACTTC
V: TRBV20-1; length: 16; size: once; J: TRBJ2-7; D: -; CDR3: CSAKTPGSGVFYEQYF; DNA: TGCAGTGCTAAAACCCCCGGGAGTGGAGTTTTCTACGAGCAGTACTTC
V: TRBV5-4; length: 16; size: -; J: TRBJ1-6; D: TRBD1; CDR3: CASSLNPTGYNSPLHF; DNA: TGTGCCAGCAGCTTGAACCCGACAGGGTATAATTCACCCCTCCACTTT
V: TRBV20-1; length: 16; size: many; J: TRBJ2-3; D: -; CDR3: CSARVMLISSTDTQYF; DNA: TGCAGTGCTAGAGTAATGCTTATCTCAAGCACAGATACGCAGTATTTT
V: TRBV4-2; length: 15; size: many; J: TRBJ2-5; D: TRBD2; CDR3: CASSQPTSGKETQYF; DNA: TGTGCCAGCAGCCAGCCAACTAGCGGGAAAGAGACCCAGTACTTC
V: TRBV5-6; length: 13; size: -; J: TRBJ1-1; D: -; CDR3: CASSLYRNTEAFF; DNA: TGTGCCAGCAGCTTGTACAGGAACACTGAAGCTTTCTTT
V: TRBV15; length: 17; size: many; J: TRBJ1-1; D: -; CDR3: CATSRDRQGSGNTEAFF; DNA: TGTGCCACCAGCAGAGACAGGCAGGGAAGCGGCAACACTGAAGCTTTCTTT
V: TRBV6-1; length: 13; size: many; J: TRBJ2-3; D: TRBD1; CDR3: CASRTQGTDTQYF; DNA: TGTGCCAGCAGAACACAGGGGACAGATACGCAGTATTTT
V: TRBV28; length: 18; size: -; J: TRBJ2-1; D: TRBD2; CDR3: CASSFLTGSSGRALEQFF; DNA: TGTGCCAGCAGTTTCCTTACGGGATCTAGCGGGAGGGCCCTTGAGCAGTTCTTC
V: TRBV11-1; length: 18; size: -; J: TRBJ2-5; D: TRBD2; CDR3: CASSIGYAGVGLQETQYF; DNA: TGTGCCAGCAGCATTGGATACGCGGGGGTCGGCCTCCAAGAGACCCAGTACTTC
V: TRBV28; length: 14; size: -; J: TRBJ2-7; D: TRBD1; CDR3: CASTPWTGAYEQYF; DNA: TGTGCCAGCACCCCGTGGACAGGAGCCTACGAGCAGTACTTC
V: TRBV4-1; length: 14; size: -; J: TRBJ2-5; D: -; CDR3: CASSALGFLETQYF; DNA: TGCGCCAGCTCGGCATTGGGCTTTTTAGAGACCCAGTACTTC
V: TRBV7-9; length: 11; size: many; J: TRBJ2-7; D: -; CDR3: CASSLRDRAYF; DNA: TGTGCCAGCAGCTTAAGGGACCGGGCCTACTTC
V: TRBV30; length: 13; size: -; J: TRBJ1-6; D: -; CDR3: CAWGGLGNSPLHF; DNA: TGTGCCTGGGGGGGTCTTGGGAATTCACCCCTCCACTTT
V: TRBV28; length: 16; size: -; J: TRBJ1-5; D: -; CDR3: CASSLGQREGNQPQHF; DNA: TGTGCCAGCAGTTTAGGACAAAGGGAGGGCAATCAGCCCCAGCATTTT
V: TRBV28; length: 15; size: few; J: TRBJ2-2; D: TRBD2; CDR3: CASIIAGGGTGELFF; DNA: TGTGCCAGCATCATAGCGGGAGGGGGTACCGGGGAGCTGTTTTTT
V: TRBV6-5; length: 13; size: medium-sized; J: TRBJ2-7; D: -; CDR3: CASSYGTEYEQYF; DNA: TGTGCCAGCAGTTACGGCACAGAGTACGAGCAGTACTTC
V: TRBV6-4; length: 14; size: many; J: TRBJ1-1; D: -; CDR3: CASRNKRGVTEAFF; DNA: TGTGCCAGCAGAAACAAACGGGGGGTCACTGAAGCTTTCTTT
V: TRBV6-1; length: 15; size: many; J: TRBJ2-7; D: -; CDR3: CASSEEGTPYYEQYF; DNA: TGTGCCAGCAGTGAAGAGGGGACTCCATACTACGAGCAGTACTTC
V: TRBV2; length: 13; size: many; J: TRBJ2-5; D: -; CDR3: CASSDSGGETQYF; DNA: TGTGCCAGCAGTGACTCCGGAGGGGAGACCCAGTACTTC
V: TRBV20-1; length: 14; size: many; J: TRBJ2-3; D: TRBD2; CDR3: CSASIAGLTDTQYF; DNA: TGCAGTGCATCGATAGCGGGACTCACAGATACGCAGTATTTT
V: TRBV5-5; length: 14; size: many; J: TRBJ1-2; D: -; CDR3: CASSLDGGNYGYTF; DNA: TGTGCCAGCAGCTTAGACGGAGGTAACTATGGCTACACCTTC
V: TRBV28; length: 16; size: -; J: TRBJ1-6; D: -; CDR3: CASRPTGRTYNSPLHF; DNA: TGTGCCAGCAGACCCACCGGACGCACCTATAATTCACCCCTCCACTTT
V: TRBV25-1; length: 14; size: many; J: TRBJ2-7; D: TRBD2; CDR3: CASALAGGIYEQYF; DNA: TGTGCCAGCGCCCTAGCGGGAGGTATATACGAGCAGTACTTC
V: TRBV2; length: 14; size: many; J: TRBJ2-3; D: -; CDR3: CASSESLRTDTQYF; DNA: TGTGCCAGCAGTGAAAGCCTTCGCACAGATACGCAGTATTTT
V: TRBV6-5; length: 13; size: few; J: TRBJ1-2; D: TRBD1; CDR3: CASSYQGALGYTF; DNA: TGTGCCAGCAGTTACCAGGGGGCACTTGGCTACACCTTC
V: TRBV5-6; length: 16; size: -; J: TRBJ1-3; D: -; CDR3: CASSSLAGTGGNTIYF; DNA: TGTGCCAGCAGCTCGCTGGCAGGGACGGGAGGAAACACCATATATTTT
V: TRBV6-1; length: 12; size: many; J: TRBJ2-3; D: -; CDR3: CASSSQGDTQYF; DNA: TGTGCCAGCAGTTCTCAGGGAGATACGCAGTATTTT